In its sample, the clone carrying this T cell receptor (beta chain) was seen a few times. Its specificity is unknown. Template material for amplifying TCR beta CDR3 regions consisted of RNA transcripts. An initial round of RT-PCR targeting the TCR CDR3 relied on the HTBI primer set. TCRdb re-derived calls from the multiplex PCR reads in MiXCR, one entry per CDR3 protein. The profile shows approximately 720,000 distinct CDR3 sequences, approximately 19% of them singletons. V lost 5 bases to trimming and J lost 8 bases, with 21 bases between them. Germline V lookup: CDR1 SGHTA, CDR2 FQGNSA. The CDR3 has 15 residues. The data were taken from a study of T cells in Graves' hyperthyroidism and ophthalmopathy. Study-wide results and caveats: Most thyroid clonotypes that were expanded above 0.001 also turned up in blood.

Uncontrolled infections, other autoimmune diseases, pregnancy or lactation led to exclusion of patients. The blood was taken when hyperthyroidism was first diagnosed, before any ophthalmopathy symptoms showed up. This chain connects TRBV7-2 to TRBJ1-2, with D perhaps TRBD1 (6 bases). Sequenced input: blood. This TCR was recovered from a woman aged 45-65 years with Graves' hyperthyroidism that later progressed to Graves' ophthalmopathy. The CDR3 spells CASSIALPGHQGYTF. The DNA for the CDR3 is TGTGCCAGCAGCATCGCGCTACCGGGACACCAGGGCTACACCTTC.